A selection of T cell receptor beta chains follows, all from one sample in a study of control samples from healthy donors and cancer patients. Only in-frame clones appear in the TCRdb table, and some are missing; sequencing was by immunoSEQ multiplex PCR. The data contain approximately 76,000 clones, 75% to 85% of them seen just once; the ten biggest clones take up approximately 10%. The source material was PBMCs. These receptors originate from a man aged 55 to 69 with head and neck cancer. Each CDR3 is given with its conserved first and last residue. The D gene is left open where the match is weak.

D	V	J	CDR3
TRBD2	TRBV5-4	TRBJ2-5	CASSARSGRVETQYF
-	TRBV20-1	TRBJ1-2	CSARAQNGYTF
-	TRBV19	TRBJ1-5	CASSIEGVGNQPQHF
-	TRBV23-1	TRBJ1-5	CASSQWRSRGNQPQHF
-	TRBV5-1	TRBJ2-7	CASSFGQSSYEQYF
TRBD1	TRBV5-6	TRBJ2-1	CASSYGQGQEQFF
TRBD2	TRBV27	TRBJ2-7	CASSISSGRGPYEQYF
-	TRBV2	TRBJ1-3	CASKALFSGNTIYF
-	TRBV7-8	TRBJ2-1	CASSLVRRSGTGHHNEQFF
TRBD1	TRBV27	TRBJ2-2	CASSTPQGAVGELFF
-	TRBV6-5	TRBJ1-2	CASSQLYGYGYTF
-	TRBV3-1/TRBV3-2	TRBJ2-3	CASSQFTTDTQYF
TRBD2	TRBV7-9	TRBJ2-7	CASGPSGTYEQYF
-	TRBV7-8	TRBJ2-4	CASSALGETSLAKNIQYF
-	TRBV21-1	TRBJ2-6	CASSNRDRASSGANVLTF
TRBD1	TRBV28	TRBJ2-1	CASSFTGGGEQFF
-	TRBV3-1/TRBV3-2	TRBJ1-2	CASSQTRTEGGYGYTF
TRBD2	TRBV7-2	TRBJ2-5	CASSFQAGGVETQYF
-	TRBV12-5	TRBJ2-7	CASGLARYGELFEQYF
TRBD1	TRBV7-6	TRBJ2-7	CASSPGTGLSYEQYF
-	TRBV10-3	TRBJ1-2	CAISELGRGNGGYTF
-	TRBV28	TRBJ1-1	CASTLGHQLEAFF
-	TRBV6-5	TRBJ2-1	CASSPAIGNEQFF
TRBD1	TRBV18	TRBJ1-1	CASSLNRGGMNTEAFF
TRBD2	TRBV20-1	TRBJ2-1	CSASRGLAAAYNEQFF
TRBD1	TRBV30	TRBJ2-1	CAWRRGDRSYNEQFF
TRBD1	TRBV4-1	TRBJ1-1	CASSHDRVMNTEAFF
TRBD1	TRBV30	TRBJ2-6	CAWSLDRGNRGANVLTF
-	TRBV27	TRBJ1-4	CASGWTNEKLFF
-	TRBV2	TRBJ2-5	CASSQETQYF
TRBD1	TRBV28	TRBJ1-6	CASSLPNRGHRTFDSPLHF
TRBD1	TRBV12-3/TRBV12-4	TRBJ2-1	CASRPGQNNEQFF
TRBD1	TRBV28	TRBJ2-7	CASRRTGGTYEQYF
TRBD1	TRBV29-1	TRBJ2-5	CSVNRGQGETQYF
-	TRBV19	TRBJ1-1	CASTPNLRTEAFF
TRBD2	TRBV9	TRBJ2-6	CASSWGLAGAASLGANVLTF
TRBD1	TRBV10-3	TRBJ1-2	CAISGRAGGTYGYTF
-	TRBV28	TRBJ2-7	CASTRGDSTYEQYF
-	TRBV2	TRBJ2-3	CASTDPPTSSDTQYF
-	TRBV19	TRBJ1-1	CASSMGKHLEAFF
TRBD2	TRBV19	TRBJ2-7	CASRLAGGPYEQYF
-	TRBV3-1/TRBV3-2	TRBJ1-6	CASSDRAAGSPLHF
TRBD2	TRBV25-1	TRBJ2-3	CASSLGLAGRGGTQYF
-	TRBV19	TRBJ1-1	CASSALQGLPTEAFF
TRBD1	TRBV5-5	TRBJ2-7	CASSLRDRDYEQYF
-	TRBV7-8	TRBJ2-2	CASKPRENTGELFF
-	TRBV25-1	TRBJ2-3	CASSDTGLGTDTQYF
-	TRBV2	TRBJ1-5	CASSEIRGYQPQHF
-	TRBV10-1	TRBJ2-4	CASSQKGYVDIQYF
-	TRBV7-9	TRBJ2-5	CASIRGAGLETQYF
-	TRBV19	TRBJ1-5	CASSRSGERNQPQHF
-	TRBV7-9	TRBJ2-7	CASSFGRGYEQYF
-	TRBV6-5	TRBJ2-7	CASSYSRWDSYEQYF